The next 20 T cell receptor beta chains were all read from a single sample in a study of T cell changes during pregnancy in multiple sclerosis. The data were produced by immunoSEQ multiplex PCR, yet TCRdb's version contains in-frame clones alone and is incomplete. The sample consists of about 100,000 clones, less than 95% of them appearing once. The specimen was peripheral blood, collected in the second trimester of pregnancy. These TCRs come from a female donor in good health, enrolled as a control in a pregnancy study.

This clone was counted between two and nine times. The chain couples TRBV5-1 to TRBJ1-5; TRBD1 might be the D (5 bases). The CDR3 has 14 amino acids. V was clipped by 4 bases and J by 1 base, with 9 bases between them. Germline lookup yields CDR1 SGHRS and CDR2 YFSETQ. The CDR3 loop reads CASSTDSSNQPQHF. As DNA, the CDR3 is TGCGCCAGCAGCACAGACAGCAGCAATCAGCCCCAGCATTTT.

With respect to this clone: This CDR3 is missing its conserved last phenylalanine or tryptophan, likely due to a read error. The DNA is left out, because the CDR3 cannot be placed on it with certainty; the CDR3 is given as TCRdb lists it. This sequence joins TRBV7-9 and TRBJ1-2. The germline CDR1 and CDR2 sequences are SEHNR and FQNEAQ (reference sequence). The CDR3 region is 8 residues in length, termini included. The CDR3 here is CASLKRGT.

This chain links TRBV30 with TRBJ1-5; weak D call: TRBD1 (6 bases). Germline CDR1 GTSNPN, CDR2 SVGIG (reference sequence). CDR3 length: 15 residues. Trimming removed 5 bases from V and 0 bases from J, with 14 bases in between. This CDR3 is CAWATGINSNQPQHF. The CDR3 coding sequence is TGTGCCTGGGCAACAGGGATTAATAGCAATCAGCCCCAGCATTTT.

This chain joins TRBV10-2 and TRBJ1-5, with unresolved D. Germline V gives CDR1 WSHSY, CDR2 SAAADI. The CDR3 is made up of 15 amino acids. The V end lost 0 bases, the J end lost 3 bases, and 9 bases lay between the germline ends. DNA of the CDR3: TGCGCCAGCAGTGAGTCGGGAGGGAACAATCAGCCCCAGCATTTT. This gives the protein CASSESGGNNQPQHF.

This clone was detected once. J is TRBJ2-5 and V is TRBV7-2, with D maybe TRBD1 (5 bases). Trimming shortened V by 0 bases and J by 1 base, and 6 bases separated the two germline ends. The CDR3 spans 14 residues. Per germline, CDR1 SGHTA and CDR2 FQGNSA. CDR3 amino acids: CASSLAGLQETQYF. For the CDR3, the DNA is TGTGCCAGCAGCTTAGCGGGGCTCCAAGAGACCCAGTACTTC.

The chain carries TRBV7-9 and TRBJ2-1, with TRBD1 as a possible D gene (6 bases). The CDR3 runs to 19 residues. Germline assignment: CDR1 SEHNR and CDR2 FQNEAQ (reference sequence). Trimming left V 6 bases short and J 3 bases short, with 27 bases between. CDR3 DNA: TGTGCCAGCAGTTTTCCAGGGGACACATCCCCATCGGGCTACAATGAGCAGTTCTTC. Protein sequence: CASSFPGDTSPSGYNEQFF.

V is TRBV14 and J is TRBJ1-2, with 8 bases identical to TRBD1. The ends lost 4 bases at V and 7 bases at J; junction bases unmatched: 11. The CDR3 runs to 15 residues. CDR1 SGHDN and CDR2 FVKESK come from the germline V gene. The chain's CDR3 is CASSLLRDRGVGYTF. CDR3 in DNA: TGTGCCAGCAGCCTTCTTCGTGACAGGGGCGTTGGCTACACCTTC. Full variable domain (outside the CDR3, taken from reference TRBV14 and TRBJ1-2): EAGVTQFPSHSVIEKGQTVTLRCDPISGHDNLYWYRRVMGKEIKFLLHFVKESKQDESGMPNNRFLAERTGGTYSTLKVQPAELEDSGVYFCASSLLRDRGVGYTFGSGTRLTVV.

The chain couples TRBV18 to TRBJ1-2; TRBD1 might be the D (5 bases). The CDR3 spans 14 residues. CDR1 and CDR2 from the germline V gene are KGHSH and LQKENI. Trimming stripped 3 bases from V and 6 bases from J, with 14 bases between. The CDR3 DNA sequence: TGTGCCAGCTCACCTGGTGGCAGGGAGGATGGCTACACCTTC. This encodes CASSPGGREDGYTF. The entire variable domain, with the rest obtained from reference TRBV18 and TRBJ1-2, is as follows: NAGVMQNPRHLVRRRGQEARLRCSPMKGHSHVYWYRQLPEEGLKFMVYLQKENIIDESGMPKERFSAEFPKEGPSILRIQQVVRGDSAAYFCASSPGGREDGYTFGSGTRLTVV.

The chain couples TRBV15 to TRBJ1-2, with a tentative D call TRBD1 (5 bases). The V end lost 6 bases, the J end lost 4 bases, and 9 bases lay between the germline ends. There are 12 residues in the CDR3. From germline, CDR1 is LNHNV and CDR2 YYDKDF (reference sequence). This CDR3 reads CATSGGGYGYTF. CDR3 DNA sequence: TGTGCCACCAGTGGGGGGGGCTATGGCTACACCTTC. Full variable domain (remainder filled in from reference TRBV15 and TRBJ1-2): DAMVIQNPRYQVTQFGKPVTLSCSQTLNHNVMYWYQQKSSQAPKLLFHYYDKDFNNEADTPDNFQSRRPNTSFCFLDIRSPGLGDTAMYLCATSGGGYGYTFGSGTRLTVV.

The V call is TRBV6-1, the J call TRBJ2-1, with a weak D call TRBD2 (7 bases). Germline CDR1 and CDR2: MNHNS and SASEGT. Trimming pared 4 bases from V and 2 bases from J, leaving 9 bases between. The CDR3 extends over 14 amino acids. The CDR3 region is CASSAGGPYNEQFF. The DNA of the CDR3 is TGTGCCAGCAGTGCGGGGGGCCCCTACAATGAGCAGTTCTTC.

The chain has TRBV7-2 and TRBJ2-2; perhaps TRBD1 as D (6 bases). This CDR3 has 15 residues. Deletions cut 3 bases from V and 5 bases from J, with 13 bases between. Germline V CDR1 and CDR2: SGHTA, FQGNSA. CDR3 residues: CASSFVGGSTGELFF. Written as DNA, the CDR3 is TGTGCCAGCAGCTTCGTAGGGGGTTCAACCGGGGAGCTGTTTTTT.

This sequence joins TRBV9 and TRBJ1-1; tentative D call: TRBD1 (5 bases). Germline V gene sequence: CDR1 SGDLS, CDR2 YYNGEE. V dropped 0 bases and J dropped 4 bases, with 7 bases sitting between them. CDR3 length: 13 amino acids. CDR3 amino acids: CASSVGQLTEAFF. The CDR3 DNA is TGTGCCAGCAGCGTAGGACAGCTCACTGAAGCTTTCTTT. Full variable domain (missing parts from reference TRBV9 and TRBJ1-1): DSGVTQTPKHLITATGQRVTLRCSPRSGDLSVYWYQQSLDQGLQFLIQYYNGEERAKGNILERFSAQQFPDLHSELNLSSLELGDSALYFCASSVGQLTEAFFGQGTRLTVV.

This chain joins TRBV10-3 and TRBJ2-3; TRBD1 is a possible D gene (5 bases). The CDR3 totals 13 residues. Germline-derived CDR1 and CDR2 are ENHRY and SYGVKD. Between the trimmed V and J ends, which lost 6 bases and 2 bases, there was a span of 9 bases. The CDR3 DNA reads TGTGCCATCAGCAGGGCTTCCACAGATACGCAGTATTTT. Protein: CAISRASTDTQYF.

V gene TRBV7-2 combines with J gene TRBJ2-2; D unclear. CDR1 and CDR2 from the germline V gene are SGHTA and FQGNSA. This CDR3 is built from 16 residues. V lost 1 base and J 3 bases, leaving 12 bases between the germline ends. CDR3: CASSLGSGWDTGELFF. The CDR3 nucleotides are TGTGCCAGCAGCTTAGGGTCCGGGTGGGACACCGGGGAGCTGTTTTTT.

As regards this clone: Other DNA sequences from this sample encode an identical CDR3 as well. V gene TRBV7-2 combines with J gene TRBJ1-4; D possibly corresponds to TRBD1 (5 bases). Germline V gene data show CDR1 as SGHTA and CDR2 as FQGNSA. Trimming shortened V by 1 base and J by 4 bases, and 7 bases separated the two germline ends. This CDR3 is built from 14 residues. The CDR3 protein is CASSLVGGNEKLFF. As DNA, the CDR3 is TGTGCCAGCAGCTTAGTGGGGGGTAATGAAAAACTGTTTTTT.

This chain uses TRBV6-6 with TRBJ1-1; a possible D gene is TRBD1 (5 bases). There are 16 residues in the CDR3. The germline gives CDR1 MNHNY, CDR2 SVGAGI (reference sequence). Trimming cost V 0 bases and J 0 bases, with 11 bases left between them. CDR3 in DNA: TGTGCCAGCAGTTACTCGAAACAGGTAATGAACACTGAAGCTTTCTTT. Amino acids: CASSYSKQVMNTEAFF.

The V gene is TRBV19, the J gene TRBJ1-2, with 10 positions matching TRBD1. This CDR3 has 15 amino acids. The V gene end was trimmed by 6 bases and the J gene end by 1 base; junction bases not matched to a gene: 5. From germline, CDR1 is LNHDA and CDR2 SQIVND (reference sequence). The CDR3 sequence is CASRGQGRLNYGYTF. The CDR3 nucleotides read TGTGCCAGTAGGGGACAGGGGCGCCTTAACTATGGCTACACCTTC.

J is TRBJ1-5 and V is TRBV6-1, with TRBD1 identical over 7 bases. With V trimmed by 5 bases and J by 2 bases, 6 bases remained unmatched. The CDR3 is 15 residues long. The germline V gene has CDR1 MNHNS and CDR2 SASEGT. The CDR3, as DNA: TGTGCCAGCAGTCCTCCCGGACAGGGCAATCAGCCCCAGCATTTT. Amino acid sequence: CASSPPGQGNQPQHF.

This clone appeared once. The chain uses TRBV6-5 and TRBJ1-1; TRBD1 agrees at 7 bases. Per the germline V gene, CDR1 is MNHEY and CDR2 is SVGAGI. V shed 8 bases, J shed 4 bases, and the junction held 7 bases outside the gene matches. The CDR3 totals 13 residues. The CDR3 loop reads CASRLTGATEAFF. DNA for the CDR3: TGTGCCAGCCGGTTAACAGGGGCCACTGAAGCTTTCTTT.

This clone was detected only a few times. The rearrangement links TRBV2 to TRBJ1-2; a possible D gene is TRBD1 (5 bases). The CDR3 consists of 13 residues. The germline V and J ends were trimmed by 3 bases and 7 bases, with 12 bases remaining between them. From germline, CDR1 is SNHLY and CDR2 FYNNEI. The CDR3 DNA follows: TGTGCCAGCAGTGATGTAAGGGGTGGTGGCTACACCTTC. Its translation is CASSDVRGGGYTF.